The 25 T cell receptor beta chains below come from one sample, sequenced in a study of blood T cell repertoires in COVID-19. Sequencing was performed with immunoSEQ multiplex PCR; in TCRdb, only in-frame clones are kept and a portion is missing. Found here are approximately 200,000 clones, roughly four fifths of them singletons; the top ten hold around 7.8%. Source material: peripheral blood. These receptors were taken from a woman aged 80 or older with COVID-19, enrolled during active disease.

The chain links TRBV6-1 to TRBJ2-1; TRBD1 is a possible D gene (7 bases). Trimming pared 2 bases from V and 7 bases from J, leaving 15 bases between. The CDR3 contains 15 residues. CDR1 is MNHNS and CDR2 is SASEGT in the germline V gene. The CDR3 region is CASSERRGPPNEQFF. CDR3 in DNA: TGTGCCAGCAGTGAACGGAGGGGGCCTCCTAATGAGCAGTTCTTC.

This clone came up once. V is TRBV9 and J is TRBJ2-1; possibly TRBD1 for D (6 bases). From germline, CDR1 is SGDLS and CDR2 YYNGEE. The V end lost 0 bases, the J end lost 5 bases, and 9 bases lay between the germline ends. The CDR3 spans 14 residues. CDR3 nucleotides: TGTGCCAGCAGCGTAGAGAACAGGGACAATGAGCAGTTCTTC. This codes for CASSVENRDNEQFF.

V usage is TRBV28 and J usage is TRBJ2-3; 9 positions match TRBD2. V gave up 2 bases and J gave up 4 bases; unmatched junction bases: 4. The CDR3 spans 15 residues. Germline CDR1 MDHEN, CDR2 SYDVKM. The CDR3, as DNA: TGTGCCAGCAGTTTAAGTAGCGGGAGTCCAGATACGCAGTATTTT. Translated, it gives CASSLSSGSPDTQYF.

This chain links TRBV5-1 with TRBJ1-2, with 9 nucleotides matching TRBD1. The CDR3 totals 15 residues. Trimming removed 4 bases from V and 9 bases from J; junction bases left unmatched: 13. Germline lookup yields CDR1 SGHRS and CDR2 YFSETQ. The CDR3 coding sequence is TGCGCCAGCAGCACCGCCGGGACAGGGTTGGACAGCTACACCTTC. This encodes CASSTAGTGLDSYTF.

This sequence joins TRBV21-1 and TRBJ2-3; the table's D call, TRBD2, has no DNA check behind it. TRBV21-1 is a known pseudogene. The length of the CDR3 is 15 residues. For the CDR3, the DNA is TGTGCCAGCAGCAAAGCCGCGGGAGGGGTAGATACGCAGTATTTT. Translation: CASSKAAGGVDTQYF.

V usage is TRBV11-2 and J usage is TRBJ2-7; D might be TRBD2 (6 bases). V was pared by 3 bases and J by 1 base, with 10 bases between. CDR1 SGHAT and CDR2 FQNNGV come from the germline V gene. The CDR3 extends over 14 amino acids. The CDR3 coding sequence is TGTGCCAGCAGCTTCGGGAGCAGGTCCTACGAGCAGTACTTC. Its translation: CASSFGSRSYEQYF.

This clone was observed a few times. The chain uses TRBV28 and TRBJ1-4, with 10 bases lining up with TRBD1. The ends lost 6 bases at V and 7 bases at J; junction bases unmatched: 5. The CDR3 totals 14 residues. Germline CDR1 MDHEN, CDR2 SYDVKM. The CDR3 is CASSSGQGGEKLFF. The CDR3 region has the DNA TGTGCCAGCAGCTCCGGACAGGGGGGTGAAAAACTGTTTTTT.

The chain has TRBV6-1 and TRBJ1-4; TRBD1 matches at 9 bases. V dropped 1 base and J dropped 7; count of bases not matched to a gene: 4. The CDR3 is 15 residues long. Germline values: CDR1 MNHNS, CDR2 SASEGT. The CDR3 coding sequence is TGTGCCAGCAGTGAAGGGGACAGGGAGGGTGAAAAACTGTTTTTT. Encoded protein: CASSEGDREGEKLFF.

The J gene is TRBJ1-1, the V gene TRBV6-5, with a tentative D call TRBD1 (6 bases). V lost 6 bases to trimming and J lost 8 bases, with 19 bases between them. Per germline, CDR1 MNHEY and CDR2 SVGAGI. The CDR3 covers 14 residues. CDR3 in DNA: TGTGCCAGCAGCCTATCCCCGGGGGGGCCAGAAGCTTTCTTT. It specifies CASSLSPGGPEAFF.

This clone was seen only a few times. V gene TRBV2 combines with J gene TRBJ1-5; no reliable D call. Trimming cost V 1 base and J 3 bases, with 10 bases left between them. Germline CDR1 SNHLY, CDR2 FYNNEI. This CDR3 is 15 amino acids long. CDR3 DNA sequence: TGTGCCAGCAGTGAAGGAGTCCCAATCAATCAGCCCCAGCATTTT. Protein sequence: CASSEGVPINQPQHF. Combining the CDR3 with reference TRBV2 and TRBJ1-5 gives the whole variable domain EPEVTQTPSHQVTQMGQEVILRCVPISNHLYFYWYRQILGQKVEFLVSFYNNEISEKSEIFDDQFSVERPDGSNFTLKIRSTKLEDSAMYFCASSEGVPINQPQHFGDGTRLSIL.

The CDR3 loop is CASSGGLRGETQYF. As DNA, the CDR3 is TGTGCCAGCAGCGGGGGACTTAGAGGAGAGACCCAGTACTTC. The genes are TRBV9 and TRBJ2-5, with D perhaps matching TRBD2 (6 bases). This CDR3 contains 14 residues. The germline V gene encodes CDR1 SGDLS and CDR2 YYNGEE. V lost 3 bases and J 4 bases, leaving 13 bases between the germline ends.

The chain uses TRBV5-1 and TRBJ2-1; 16 bases align to TRBD2. The CDR3 runs 18 residues. CDR1 SGHRS and CDR2 YFSETQ come from the germline V gene. V gave up 4 bases and J gave up 6 bases; unmatched junction bases: 10. The CDR3 loop reads CASSPLPGLAGGGNEQFF. The CDR3 DNA reads TGCGCCAGCAGCCCTCTACCGGGACTAGCGGGGGGGGGCAATGAGCAGTTCTTC.

This chain uses TRBV5-1 with TRBJ2-5, with D possibly matching TRBD2 (6 bases). The CDR3 loop spans 14 amino acids. V was clipped by 4 bases and J by 3 bases, with 13 bases between them. Per the germline V gene, CDR1 is SGHRS and CDR2 is YFSETQ. CDR3 protein: CASSPLGTEETQYF. The CDR3 DNA reads as TGCGCCAGCAGCCCCCTCGGGACTGAAGAGACCCAGTACTTC. The entire variable domain, with the rest obtained from reference TRBV5-1 and TRBJ2-5, is as follows: KAGVTQTPRYLIKTRGQQVTLSCSPISGHRSVSWYQQTPGQGLQFLFEYFSETQRNKGNFPGRFSGRQFSNSRSEMNVSTLELGDSALYLCASSPLGTEETQYFGPGTRLLVL.

This rearrangement joins TRBV9 to TRBJ1-6; no clear D gene. V was pared by 0 bases and J by 0 bases, with 7 bases between. Germline assignment: CDR1 SGDLS and CDR2 YYNGEE. CDR3 size: 16 residues. The CDR3 here is CASSVGASSYNSPLHF. DNA for the CDR3: TGTGCCAGCAGCGTAGGCGCAAGCTCCTATAATTCACCCCTCCACTTT.

This clone was observed a single time. Other DNA sequences of this sample code for an identical CDR3. J is TRBJ2-7 and V is TRBV28; no clear D. Trimming cost V 2 bases and J 2 bases, with 4 bases left between them. CDR3 length: 12 residues. Germline V lookup: CDR1 MDHEN, CDR2 SYDVKM. The CDR3 sequence: CASSLRAYEQYF. CDR3 in DNA: TGTGCCAGCAGTTTACGGGCCTACGAGCAGTACTTC.

The chain couples TRBV7-9 to TRBJ2-4, with 10 bases identical to TRBD2. Germline V CDR1 and CDR2: SEHNR, FQNEAQ (reference sequence). The length of the CDR3 is 16 residues. V was pared by 8 bases and J by 0 bases, with 7 bases of the junction left unmatched. The DNA of the CDR3 is TGTGCCAGCGTGCCTAGCGGGGGCTTAGCCAAAAACATTCAGTACTTC. Protein product: CASVPSGGLAKNIQYF.

This clone showed up just a few times. The V call is TRBV9, the J call TRBJ2-3; TRBD2 matches at 7 bases. Germline values: CDR1 SGDLS, CDR2 YYNGEE. The J segment lost 0 bases and the V segment lost 3 bases, leaving 4 bases of the junction unmatched. The CDR3 is 15 amino acids. The DNA for the CDR3 is TGTGCCAGCAGCGGCGGGAGTTGGAGCACAGATACGCAGTATTTT. Translation: CASSGGSWSTDTQYF.

The chain joins TRBV5-1 to TRBJ2-7; 11 nucleotides line up with TRBD2. V shed 3 bases, J shed 6 bases, and the junction held 8 bases outside the gene matches. The V gene's germline CDR1 is SGHRS and CDR2 YFSETQ. CDR3 length: 15 amino acids. CDR3 sequence: CASSSTSGSLREQYF. The DNA of the CDR3 is TGCGCCAGCAGCTCTACTAGCGGGAGCCTACGCGAGCAGTACTTC.

V is TRBV5-6 and J is TRBJ1-1, with a weak D call TRBD1 (5 bases). V was shortened by 3 bases and J by 1 base, with 13 bases between the two germline ends. The V gene's germline CDR1 is SGHDT and CDR2 YYEEEE. The CDR3 has 15 amino acids. The DNA for the CDR3 is TGTGCCAGCAGCTACAGGAGAACACAGAACACTGAAGCTTTCTTT. Its translation is CASSYRRTQNTEAFF.

The gene calls are TRBV5-4 and TRBJ2-5; D is ambiguous. The V end lost 4 bases, the J end lost 0 bases, and 4 bases lay between the germline ends. The CDR3 extends over 12 amino acids. Germline CDR1 and CDR2: SGHNT and YYREEE (reference sequence). In DNA form, the CDR3 reads TGTGCCAGCAGCCGTTACCAAGAGACCCAGTACTTC. As protein: CASSRYQETQYF.

The chain recombines TRBV4-2 with TRBJ1-2; D call uncertain. This CDR3 spans 14 amino acids. Germline CDR1 and CDR2: LGHNA and YNFKEQ. V lost 0 bases to trimming and J lost 4 bases, with 9 bases between them. The CDR3 coding sequence is TGTGCCAGCAGCCAAGATCGAACACGCTATGGCTACACCTTC. It codes for CASSQDRTRYGYTF.

The chain uses TRBV29-1 and TRBJ1-2, with D uncertain. Germline CDR1 SQVTM, CDR2 ANQGSEA. V lost 3 bases and J 2 bases, leaving 10 bases between the germline ends. The CDR3 runs to 13 residues. The CDR3 spells CSVEVQRNYGYTF. The CDR3 DNA sequence: TGCAGCGTTGAGGTTCAGAGGAACTATGGCTACACCTTC.

The rearrangement joins TRBV6-1 to TRBJ1-1, with D possibly being TRBD1 (5 bases). This CDR3 is 13 amino acids long. Germline V gene lookup returns CDR1 MNHNS and CDR2 SASEGT. V lost 1 base and J lost 8, with 11 bases in between. The CDR3 nucleotides read TGTGCCAGCAGTGAAGGTCGGGGGATGGAAGCTTTCTTT. It translates to CASSEGRGMEAFF.

The rearrangement uses TRBV19 and TRBJ1-6; possible D gene TRBD1, 5 bases. CDR1 LNHDA and CDR2 SQIVND come from the germline V gene (reference sequence). The CDR3 sequence is 16 residues long. Trimming cost V 5 bases and J 6 bases, with 17 bases left between them. The CDR3 DNA follows: TGTGCCAGTAGTCAACGTGCAGGGTTCGGTAATTCACCCCTCCACTTT. Translating it yields CASSQRAGFGNSPLHF.

V usage is TRBV12-2 and J usage is TRBJ1-2; the table calls TRBD1, which could not be checked here. TRBV12-2 counts as a pseudogene. The CDR3 length is 14 residues. CDR3 bases: TGTGCAAGTCGCTTAGCCAGGGGACACTATGGCTACACCTTC. Translation gives CASRLARGHYGYTF.